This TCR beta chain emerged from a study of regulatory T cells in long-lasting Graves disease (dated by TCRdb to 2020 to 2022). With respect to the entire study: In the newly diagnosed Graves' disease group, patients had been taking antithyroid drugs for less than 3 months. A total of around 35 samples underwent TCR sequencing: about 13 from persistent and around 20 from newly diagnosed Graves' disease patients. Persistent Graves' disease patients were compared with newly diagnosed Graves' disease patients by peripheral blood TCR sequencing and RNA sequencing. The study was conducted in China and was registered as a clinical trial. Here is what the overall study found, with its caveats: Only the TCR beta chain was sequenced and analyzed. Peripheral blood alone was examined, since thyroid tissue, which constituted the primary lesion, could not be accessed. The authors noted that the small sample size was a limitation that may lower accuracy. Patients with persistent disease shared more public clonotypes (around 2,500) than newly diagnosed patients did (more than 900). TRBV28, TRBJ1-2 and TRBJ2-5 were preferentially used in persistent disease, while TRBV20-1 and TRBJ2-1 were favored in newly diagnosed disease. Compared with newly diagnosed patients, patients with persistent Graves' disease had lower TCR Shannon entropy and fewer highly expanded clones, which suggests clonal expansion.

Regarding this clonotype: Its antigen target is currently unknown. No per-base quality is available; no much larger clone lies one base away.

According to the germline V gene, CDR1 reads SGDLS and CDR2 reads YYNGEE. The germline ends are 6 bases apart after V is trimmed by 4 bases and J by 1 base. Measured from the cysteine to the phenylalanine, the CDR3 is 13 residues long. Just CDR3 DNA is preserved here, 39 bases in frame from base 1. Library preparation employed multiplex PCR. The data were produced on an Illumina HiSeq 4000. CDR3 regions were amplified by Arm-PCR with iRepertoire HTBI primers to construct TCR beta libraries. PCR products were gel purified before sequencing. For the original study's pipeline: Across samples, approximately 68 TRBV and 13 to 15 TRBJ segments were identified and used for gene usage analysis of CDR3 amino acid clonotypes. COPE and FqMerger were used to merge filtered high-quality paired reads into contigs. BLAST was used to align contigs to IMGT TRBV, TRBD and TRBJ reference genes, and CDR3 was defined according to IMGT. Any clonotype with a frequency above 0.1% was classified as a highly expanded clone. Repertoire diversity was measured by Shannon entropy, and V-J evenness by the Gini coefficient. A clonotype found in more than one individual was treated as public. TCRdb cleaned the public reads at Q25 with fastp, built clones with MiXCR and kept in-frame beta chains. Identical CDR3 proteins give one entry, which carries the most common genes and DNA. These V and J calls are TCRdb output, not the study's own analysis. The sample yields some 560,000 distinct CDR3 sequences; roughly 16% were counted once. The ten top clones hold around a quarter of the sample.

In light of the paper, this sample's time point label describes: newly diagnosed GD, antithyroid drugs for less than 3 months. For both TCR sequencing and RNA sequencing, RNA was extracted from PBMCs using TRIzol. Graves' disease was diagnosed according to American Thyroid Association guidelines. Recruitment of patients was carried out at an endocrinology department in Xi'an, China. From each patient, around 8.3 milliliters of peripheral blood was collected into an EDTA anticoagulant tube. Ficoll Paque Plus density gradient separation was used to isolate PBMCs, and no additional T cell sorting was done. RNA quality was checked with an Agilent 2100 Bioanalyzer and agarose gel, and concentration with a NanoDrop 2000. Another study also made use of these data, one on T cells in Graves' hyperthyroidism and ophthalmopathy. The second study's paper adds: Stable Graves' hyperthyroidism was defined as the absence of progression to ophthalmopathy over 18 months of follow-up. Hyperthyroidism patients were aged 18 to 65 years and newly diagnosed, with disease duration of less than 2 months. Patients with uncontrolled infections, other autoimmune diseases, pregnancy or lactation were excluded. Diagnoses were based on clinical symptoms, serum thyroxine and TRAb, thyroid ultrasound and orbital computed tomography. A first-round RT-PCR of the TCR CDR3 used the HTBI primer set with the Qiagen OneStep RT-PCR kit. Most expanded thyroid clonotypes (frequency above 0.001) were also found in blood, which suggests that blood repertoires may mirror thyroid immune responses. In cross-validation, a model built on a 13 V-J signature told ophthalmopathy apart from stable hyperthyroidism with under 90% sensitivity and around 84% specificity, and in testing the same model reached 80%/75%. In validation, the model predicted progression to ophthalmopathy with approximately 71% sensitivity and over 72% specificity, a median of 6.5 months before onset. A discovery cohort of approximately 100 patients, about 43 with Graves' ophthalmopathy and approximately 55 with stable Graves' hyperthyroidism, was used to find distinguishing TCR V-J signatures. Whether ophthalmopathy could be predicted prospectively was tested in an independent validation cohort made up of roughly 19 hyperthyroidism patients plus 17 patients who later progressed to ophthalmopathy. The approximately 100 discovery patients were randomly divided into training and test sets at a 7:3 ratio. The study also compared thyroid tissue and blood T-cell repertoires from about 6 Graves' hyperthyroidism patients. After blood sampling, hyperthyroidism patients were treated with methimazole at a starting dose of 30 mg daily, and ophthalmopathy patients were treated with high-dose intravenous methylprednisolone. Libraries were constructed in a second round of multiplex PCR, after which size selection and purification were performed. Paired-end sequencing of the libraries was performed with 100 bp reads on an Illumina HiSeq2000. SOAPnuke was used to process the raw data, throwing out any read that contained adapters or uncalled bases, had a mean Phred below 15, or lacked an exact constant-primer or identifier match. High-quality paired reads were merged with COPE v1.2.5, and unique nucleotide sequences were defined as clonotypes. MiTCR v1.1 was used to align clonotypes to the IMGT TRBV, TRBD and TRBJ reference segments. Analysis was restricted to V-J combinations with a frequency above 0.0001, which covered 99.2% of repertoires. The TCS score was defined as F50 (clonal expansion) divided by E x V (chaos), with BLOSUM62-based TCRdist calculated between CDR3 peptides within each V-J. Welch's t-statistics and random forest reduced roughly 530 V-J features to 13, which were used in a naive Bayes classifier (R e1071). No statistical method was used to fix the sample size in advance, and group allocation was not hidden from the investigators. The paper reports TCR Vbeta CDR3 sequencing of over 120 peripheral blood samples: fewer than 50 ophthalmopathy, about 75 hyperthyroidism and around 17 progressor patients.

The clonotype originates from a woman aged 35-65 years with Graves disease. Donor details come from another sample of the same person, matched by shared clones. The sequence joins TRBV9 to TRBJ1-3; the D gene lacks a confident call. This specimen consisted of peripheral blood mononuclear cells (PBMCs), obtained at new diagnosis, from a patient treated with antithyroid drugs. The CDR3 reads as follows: CASSLISGNTIYF. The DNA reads TGTGCCAGCAGCCTCATATCTGGAAACACCATATATTTT.